This T cell receptor (beta chain) derives from a study of blood T cell repertoires in COVID-19. Across the whole study: Nucleic acid was either cDNA or gDNA, and it came from T cells, B-cell-depleted T cells, or PBMCs.

Germline assignment: CDR1 MNHEY and CDR2 SVGAGI. The trim removed 4 bases at V and 8 bases at J, leaving 12 bases unmatched. This CDR3 comprises 16 residues. The assay was immunoSEQ multiplex PCR, and TCRdb's table has in-frame clones only and misses some. This sample carries around 190,000 clones, 60% to 85% of them seen once, and the ten largest clones take 8.5% to 10%. The clonotype comes from a woman aged 50 to 65 with active or convalescent COVID-19. Specimen: peripheral blood. The rearrangement links TRBV6-5 to TRBJ2-1, with 9 bases fitting TRBD1. The CDR3 sequence is CASSSQGQGGTYEQFF. The CDR3 nucleotides read TGTGCCAGCAGTTCCCAGGGACAGGGAGGTACCTATGAGCAGTTCTTC.